The T cell receptor (beta chain) under discussion was sequenced for a study of T cell repertoires in cytomegalovirus infection. TCRdb re-derived calls from the reads in MiXCR, one entry per CDR3 protein. The table includes about 160,000 distinct CDR3 sequences, roughly 17% detected once. Germline V CDR1 and CDR2: SGHTA, FQGNSA. Deletions cut 5 bases from V and 5 bases from J, with 15 bases between. The CDR3 spans 14 residues. This clonotype has more than one count but fewer than ten. The sequencing input was CD8+ T cells from PBMCs. This chain connects TRBV7-2 to TRBJ1-1; D uncertain. The sequence was collected from a human donor in good health (CMV status not recorded). Some clones in this sample may be carry-over from other donors' samples. The CDR3 sequence is CASSPVQGGTEAFF. In nucleotides, the CDR3 is TGTGCCAGCAGCCCAGTCCAAGGTGGGACTGAAGCTTTCTTT.